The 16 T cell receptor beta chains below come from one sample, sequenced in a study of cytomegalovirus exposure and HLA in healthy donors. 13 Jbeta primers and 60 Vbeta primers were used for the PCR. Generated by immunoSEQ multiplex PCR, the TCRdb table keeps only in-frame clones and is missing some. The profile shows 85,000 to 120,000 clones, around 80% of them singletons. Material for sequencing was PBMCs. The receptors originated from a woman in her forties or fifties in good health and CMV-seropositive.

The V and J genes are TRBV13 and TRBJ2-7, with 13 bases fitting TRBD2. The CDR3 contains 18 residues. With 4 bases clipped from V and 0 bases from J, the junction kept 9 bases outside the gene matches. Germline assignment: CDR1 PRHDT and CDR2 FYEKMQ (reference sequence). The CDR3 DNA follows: TGTGCCAGCAGCTCAACACTAGCGGGGGGGGACCTCTCCTACGAGCAGTACTTC. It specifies CASSSTLAGGDLSYEQYF.

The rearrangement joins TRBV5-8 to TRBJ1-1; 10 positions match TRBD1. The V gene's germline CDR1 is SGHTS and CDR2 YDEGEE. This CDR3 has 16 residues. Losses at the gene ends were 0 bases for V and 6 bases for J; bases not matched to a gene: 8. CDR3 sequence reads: CASSLGDRGDGAEAFF. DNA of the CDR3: TGTGCCAGCAGCTTGGGGGACAGGGGAGATGGGGCTGAAGCTTTCTTT. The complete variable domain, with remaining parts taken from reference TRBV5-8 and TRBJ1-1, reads EAGVTQSPTHLIKTRGQQATLRCSPISGHTSVYWYQQALGLGLQFLLWYDEGEERNRGNFPPRFSGRQFPNYSSELNVNALELEDSALYLCASSLGDRGDGAEAFFGQGTRLTVV.

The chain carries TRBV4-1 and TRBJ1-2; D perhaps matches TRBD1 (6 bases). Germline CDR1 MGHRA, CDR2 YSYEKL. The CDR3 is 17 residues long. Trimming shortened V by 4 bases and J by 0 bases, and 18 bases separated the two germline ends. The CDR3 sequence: CASSPSKGRGTNYGYTF. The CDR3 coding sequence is TGCGCCAGCAGCCCCAGTAAGGGCAGGGGCACTAACTATGGCTACACCTTC.

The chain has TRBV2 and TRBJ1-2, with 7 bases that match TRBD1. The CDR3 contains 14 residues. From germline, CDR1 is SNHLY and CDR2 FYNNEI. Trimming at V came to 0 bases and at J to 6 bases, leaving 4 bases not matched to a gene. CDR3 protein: CASSEAGTEDGYTF. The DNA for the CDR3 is TGTGCCAGCAGTGAAGCCGGGACAGAGGATGGCTACACCTTC.

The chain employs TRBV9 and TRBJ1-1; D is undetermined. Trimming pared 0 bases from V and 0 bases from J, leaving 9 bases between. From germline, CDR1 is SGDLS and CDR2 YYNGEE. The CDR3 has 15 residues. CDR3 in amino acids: CASSVDPGMNTEAFF. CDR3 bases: TGTGCCAGCAGCGTAGACCCAGGTATGAACACTGAAGCTTTCTTT.

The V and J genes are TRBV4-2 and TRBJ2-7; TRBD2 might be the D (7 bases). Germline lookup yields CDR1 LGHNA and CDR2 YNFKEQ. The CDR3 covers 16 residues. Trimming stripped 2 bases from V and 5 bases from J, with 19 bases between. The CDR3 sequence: CASSQTSGDGGHEQYF. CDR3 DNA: TGTGCCAGCAGCCAAACCAGCGGGGACGGGGGCCACGAGCAGTACTTC.

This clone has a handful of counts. The chain's CDR3 is CASSPPPGQGARAFF. The CDR3 DNA sequence: TGTGCCAGCAGCCCTCCGCCGGGACAGGGGGCTCGAGCTTTCTTT. This chain joins TRBV28 and TRBJ1-1; 12 nucleotides agree with TRBD1. Germline V gene sequence: CDR1 MDHEN, CDR2 SYDVKM. V was pared by 6 bases and J by 10 bases, with 12 bases of the junction left unmatched. CDR3 length equals 15 residues.

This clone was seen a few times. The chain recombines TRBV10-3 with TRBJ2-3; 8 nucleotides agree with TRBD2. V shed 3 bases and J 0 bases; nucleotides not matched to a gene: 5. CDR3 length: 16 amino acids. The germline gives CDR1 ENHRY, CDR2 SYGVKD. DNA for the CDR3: TGTGCCATCAGTGAAGGGACTAGACTAAGCACAGATACGCAGTATTTT. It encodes CAISEGTRLSTDTQYF.

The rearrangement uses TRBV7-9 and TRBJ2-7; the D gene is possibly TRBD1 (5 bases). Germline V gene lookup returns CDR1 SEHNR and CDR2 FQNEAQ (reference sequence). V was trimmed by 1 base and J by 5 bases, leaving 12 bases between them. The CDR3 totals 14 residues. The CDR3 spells CASSLGAGFHEQYF. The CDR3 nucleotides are TGTGCCAGCAGCTTAGGCGCAGGGTTCCACGAGCAGTACTTC.

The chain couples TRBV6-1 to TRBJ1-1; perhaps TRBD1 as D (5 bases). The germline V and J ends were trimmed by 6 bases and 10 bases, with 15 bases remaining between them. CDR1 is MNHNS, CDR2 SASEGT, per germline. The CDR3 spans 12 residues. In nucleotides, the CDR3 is TGTGCCAGCAGAATTCGGGACTCACGAGCTTTCTTT. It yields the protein CASRIRDSRAFF.

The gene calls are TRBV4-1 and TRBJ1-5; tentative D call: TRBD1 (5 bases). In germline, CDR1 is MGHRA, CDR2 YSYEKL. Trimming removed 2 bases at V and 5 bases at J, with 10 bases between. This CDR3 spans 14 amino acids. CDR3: CASSQTTEDQPQHF. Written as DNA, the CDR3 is TGCGCCAGCAGCCAAACGACAGAAGATCAGCCCCAGCATTTT.

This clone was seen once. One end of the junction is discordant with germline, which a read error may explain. CDR3 DNA: TGTTCCAGCAGCTCAGGGGATAGGACTGAAGCTTTCTTT. Encoded protein: CSSSSGDRTEAFF. The V call is TRBV7-9, the J call TRBJ1-1; TRBD1 is a possible D gene (6 bases). The CDR3 totals 13 residues. In germline, CDR1 is SEHNR, CDR2 FQNEAQ (reference sequence).

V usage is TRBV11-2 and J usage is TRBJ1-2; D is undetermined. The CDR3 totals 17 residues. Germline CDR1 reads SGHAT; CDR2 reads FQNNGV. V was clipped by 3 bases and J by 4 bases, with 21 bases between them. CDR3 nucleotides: TGTGCCAGCAGCTTCGGTCGGCAACTACTACCCTTCTATGGCTACACCTTC. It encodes CASSFGRQLLPFYGYTF.

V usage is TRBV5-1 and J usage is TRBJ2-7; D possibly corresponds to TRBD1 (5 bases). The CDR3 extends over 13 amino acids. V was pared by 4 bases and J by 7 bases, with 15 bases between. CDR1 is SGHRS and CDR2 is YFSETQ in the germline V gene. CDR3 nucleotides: TGCGCCAGCAGCCCCGGACATTTACCAGAGCAGTACTTC. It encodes CASSPGHLPEQYF.

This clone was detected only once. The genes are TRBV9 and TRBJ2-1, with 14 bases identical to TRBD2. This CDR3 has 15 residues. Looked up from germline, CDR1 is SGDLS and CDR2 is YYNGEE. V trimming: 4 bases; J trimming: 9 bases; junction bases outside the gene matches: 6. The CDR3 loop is CASSPRLAGGTEQFF. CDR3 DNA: TGTGCCAGCAGCCCACGACTAGCGGGGGGGACTGAGCAGTTCTTC.

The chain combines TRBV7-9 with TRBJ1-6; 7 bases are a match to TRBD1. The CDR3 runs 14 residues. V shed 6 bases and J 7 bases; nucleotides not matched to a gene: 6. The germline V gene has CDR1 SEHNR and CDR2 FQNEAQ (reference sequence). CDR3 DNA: TGTGCCAGCAGTTCGGGACAGCAAAATTCACCCCTCCACTTT. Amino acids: CASSSGQQNSPLHF. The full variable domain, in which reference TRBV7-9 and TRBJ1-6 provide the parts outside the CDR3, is DTGVSQNPRHKITKRGQNVTFRCDPISEHNRLYWYRQTLGQGPEFLTYFQNEAQLEKSRLLSDRFSAERPKGSFSTLEIQRTEQGDSAMYLCASSSGQQNSPLHFGNGTRLTVT.